A single sample gave rise to the 8 T cell receptor beta chains below, sequenced in a study of blood T cell repertoires in COVID-19. Assay: immunoSEQ multiplex PCR; the TCRdb copy retains only in-frame clones and omits some. Of some 460,000 clones in the sample, 87% were seen once. The sequenced material came from PBMCs or T cells enriched from blood (not recorded which). The receptor source for this set is a young woman with acute COVID-19.

The chain couples TRBV7-6 to TRBJ2-5; TRBD2 matches at 8 bases. Germline V gene data show CDR1 as SGHVS and CDR2 as FNYEAQ. The V gene end was trimmed by 2 bases and the J gene end by 5 bases; junction bases not matched to a gene: 7. There are 15 residues in the CDR3. The CDR3 spells CASSLMSGRAETQYF. The CDR3 DNA is TGTGCCAGCAGCTTAATGTCCGGGAGGGCGGAGACCCAGTACTTC.

The chain has TRBV4-1 and TRBJ1-1; 8 positions match TRBD1. Trimming took 3 bases from V and 0 from J; bases not matched to a gene: 3. The V gene's germline CDR1 is MGHRA and CDR2 YSYEKL. This CDR3 has 15 residues. CDR3 in amino acids: CASSQSGGLNTEAFF. In DNA form, the CDR3 reads TGCGCCAGCAGCCAGTCAGGGGGCCTGAACACTGAAGCTTTCTTT.

The CDR3 coding sequence is TGCGCCAGCAGCTTGGCATTGAATCCAGGAAAGACGGCCTACAATGAGCAGTTCTTC. This translates into CASSLALNPGKTAYNEQFF. The chain combines TRBV5-1 with TRBJ2-1; D gene ambiguous. V lost 0 bases and J lost 2, with 21 bases in between. Per the germline V gene, CDR1 is SGHRS and CDR2 is YFSETQ. The length of the CDR3 is 19 residues.

This clone was detected a few times. This chain connects TRBV3-1 (or the pseudogene TRBV3-2) to TRBJ2-7, with TRBD2 identical over 11 bases. CDR3 length: 17 amino acids. In germline, CDR1 is LGHDT, CDR2 YNNKEL (reference sequence). Trimming cost V 4 bases and J 1 base; bases outside gene matches: 9. CDR3 amino acids: CASSRVTSSGGSYEQYF. CDR3 coding DNA: TGTGCCAGCAGCCGAGTAACCTCTAGCGGGGGGTCCTACGAGCAGTACTTC.

This clone was detected once. The rearrangement uses TRBV18 and TRBJ2-7; 7 bases are a match to TRBD1. The junction had 8 bases not matched to a gene; V was cut back by 3 bases and J by 6 bases. The CDR3 spans 14 residues. Germline V CDR1 and CDR2: KGHSH, LQKENI. CDR3 coding DNA: TGTGCCAGCTCACCGACAGGGTCCTCCGGCGAGCAGTACTTC. Its protein product is CASSPTGSSGEQYF.

The chain links TRBV27 to TRBJ1-1; no clear D. Germline V gene data show CDR1 as MNHEY and CDR2 as SMNVEV (reference sequence). V was shortened by 5 bases and J by 1 base, with 8 bases between the two germline ends. The length of the CDR3 is 13 residues. DNA of the CDR3: TGTGCCAGCAGTGCCCGCGGGAACACTGAAGCTTTCTTT. Translation: CASSARGNTEAFF.

The genes are TRBV19 and TRBJ1-4; D ambiguous. V lost 3 bases and J 8 bases, leaving 10 bases between the germline ends. The CDR3 length is 13 residues. Per germline, CDR1 LNHDA and CDR2 SQIVND (reference sequence). CDR3 in DNA: TGTGCCAGTAGTATTTCGAGAGAGGAAAAACTGTTTTTT. This encodes CASSISREEKLFF.

The rearrangement links TRBV3-1 (or the pseudogene TRBV3-2) to TRBJ1-5; possibly TRBD1 for D (5 bases). Trimming took off 3 bases at V and 5 bases at J, with 8 bases between the two ends. This CDR3 is 13 amino acids long. CDR1 LGHDT and CDR2 YNNKEL come from the germline V gene (reference sequence). The CDR3 DNA sequence: TGTGCCAGCAGCCAGTCCAGGGATCAGCCCCAGCATTTT. This sequence encodes CASSQSRDQPQHF.